The 21 T cell receptor beta chains below come from one sample, sequenced in a study of cytomegalovirus exposure and HLA in healthy donors. Use of 60 Vbeta and 13 Jbeta primers characterized the PCR. Measured with immunoSEQ multiplex PCR; TCRdb has only the in-frame clones, and not every one. The sample has around 130,000 clones; 81% are singletons. The sample taken for sequencing was PBMCs. The receptors here all came from a woman in her 40s in good health and CMV-seronegative.

The chain combines TRBV19 with TRBJ1-2; 7 positions agree with TRBD1. V was pared by 9 bases and J by 2 bases, with 6 bases of the junction left unmatched. Germline lookup yields CDR1 LNHDA and CDR2 SQIVND (reference sequence). This CDR3 is 13 amino acids long. CDR3 residues: CASRGQQNYGYTF. The DNA of the CDR3 is TGTGCCAGCAGGGGACAGCAAAACTATGGCTACACCTTC.

This clone was counted once. The J gene is TRBJ1-1, the V gene TRBV7-3, with TRBD1 matching over 7 bases. Trimming removed 2 bases from V and 4 bases from J; junction bases left unmatched: 7. The CDR3 is 15 residues long. Germline V gene lookup returns CDR1 SGHTA and CDR2 FQGTGA. For the CDR3, the DNA is TGTGCCAGCAGCTTAGCGTCAGGGGGTCCCACTGAAGCTTTCTTT. It yields the protein CASSLASGGPTEAFF.

This clone has just one count. The rearrangement joins TRBV4-1 to TRBJ2-7, with 10 bases identical to TRBD2. The CDR3 is 15 residues long. CDR1 and CDR2 (germline): MGHRA, YSYEKL. The ends lost 2 bases at V and 5 bases at J; junction bases unmatched: 6. CDR3 DNA: TGCGCCAGCAGCCAACGGCTAGCGGGAGTGAACGAGCAGTACTTC. Translation: CASSQRLAGVNEQYF.

This clone was observed once. V gene TRBV7-2 combines with J gene TRBJ1-5, with D unclear. The V end was cut by 5 bases, the J end by 8 bases, with 16 bases between. The V gene's germline CDR1 is SGHTA and CDR2 FQGNSA. The CDR3 is made up of 14 amino acids. The CDR3 DNA follows: TGTGCCAGCAGCCCTGGGTTGGCGGCTGAGCCCCAGCATTTT. As protein: CASSPGLAAEPQHF.

The chain links TRBV11-2 to TRBJ2-1; 7 nucleotides agree with TRBD2. V gave up 5 bases and J gave up 4 bases; unmatched junction bases: 5. CDR1 SGHAT and CDR2 FQNNGV come from the germline V gene. The CDR3 consists of 14 residues. As DNA, the CDR3 is TGTGCCAGCAGCCCGGGACTACAATACAATGAGCAGTTCTTC. It specifies CASSPGLQYNEQFF.

The chain recombines TRBV2 with TRBJ2-1; D is possibly TRBD2 (6 bases). V lost 6 bases and J lost 10, with 13 bases in between. The CDR3 spans 12 residues. The germline gives CDR1 SNHLY, CDR2 FYNNEI. Here the CDR3 reads CASRGGGGEQFF. CDR3 nucleotide sequence: TGTGCCAGCAGAGGCGGCGGAGGGGAGCAGTTCTTC. Together with reference TRBV2 and TRBJ2-1, the CDR3 gives the full variable domain: EPEVTQTPSHQVTQMGQEVILRCVPISNHLYFYWYRQILGQKVEFLVSFYNNEISEKSEIFDDQFSVERPDGSNFTLKIRSTKLEDSAMYFCASRGGGGEQFFGPGTRLTVL.

V usage is TRBV5-1 and J usage is TRBJ2-1; D might be TRBD1 or TRBD2, each matching 5 bases. Trimming took 4 bases from V and 2 from J, leaving 10 bases between them. Per the germline V gene, CDR1 is SGHRS and CDR2 is YFSETQ. The CDR3 covers 14 residues. CDR3 in amino acids: CASSVGEPYNEQFF. CDR3 coding DNA: TGCGCCAGCAGCGTGGGGGAGCCCTACAATGAGCAGTTCTTC.

J is TRBJ2-7 and V is TRBV18; no reliable D call. Germline V gene lookup returns CDR1 KGHSH and CDR2 LQKENI. V was trimmed by 0 bases and J by 3 bases, leaving 6 bases between them. CDR3 length equals 13 residues. The CDR3 is CASSPPNSYEQYF. CDR3 bases: TGTGCCAGCTCACCACCGAACAGCTACGAGCAGTACTTC.

The chain recombines TRBV30 with TRBJ1-5; D is unresolved. With 8 bases removed from V and 7 bases from J, the gap between germline ends came to 12 bases. Germline V gene data show CDR1 as GTSNPN and CDR2 as SVGIG (reference sequence). The CDR3 is 11 residues long. The CDR3 DNA reads TGTGCCGGTGCGGGGTGGCAGCCCCAGCATTTT. The encoded protein is CAGAGWQPQHF.

The V call is TRBV5-4, the J call TRBJ2-3; no definite D call. Trimming stripped 2 bases from V and 0 bases from J, with 7 bases between. The V gene's germline CDR1 is SGHNT and CDR2 YYREEE (reference sequence). The CDR3 runs to 14 residues. The chain's CDR3 is CASSFAGSTDTQYF. CDR3 bases: TGTGCCAGCAGCTTCGCCGGGAGCACAGATACGCAGTATTTT.

CDR3 sequence (DNA): TGTGCCAGCAGCTTGGTAAGGGGGAATCAAGAGACCCAGTACTTC. Residues: CASSLVRGNQETQYF. This chain uses TRBV5-6 with TRBJ2-5, with D possibly being TRBD1 (6 bases). CDR1 SGHDT and CDR2 YYEEEE come from the germline V gene. With 0 bases removed from V and 2 bases from J, the gap between germline ends came to 11 bases. CDR3 length: 15 residues.

The table lists this clone with a few counts. This chain links TRBV5-1 with TRBJ2-2, with D tentatively TRBD1 (5 bases). The germline CDR1 and CDR2 sequences are SGHRS and YFSETQ. The CDR3 spans 16 residues. Trimming took off 3 bases at V and 4 bases at J, with 16 bases between the two ends. The CDR3: CASSSLLDRPTGELFF. CDR3 nucleotide sequence: TGCGCCAGCAGCTCTTTACTCGACAGACCCACCGGGGAGCTGTTTTTT.

J is TRBJ2-3 and V is TRBV4-1, with TRBD1 matching over 9 bases. Per the germline V gene, CDR1 is MGHRA and CDR2 is YSYEKL. V trimming: 1 base; J trimming: 6 bases; junction bases outside the gene matches: 8. The CDR3 length is 16 residues. DNA of the CDR3: TGCGCCAGCAGCCAAGGGTTGGGACAGGGTTCCGATACGCAGTATTTT. Protein product: CASSQGLGQGSDTQYF.

The gene calls are TRBV7-9 and TRBJ1-4; 8 bases match TRBD1. Germline assignment: CDR1 SEHNR and CDR2 FQNEAQ (reference sequence). The CDR3 consists of 16 residues. Trimming took 8 bases from V and 7 from J; bases not matched to a gene: 15. In nucleotides, the CDR3 is TGTGCCAGCTCCCCGCCCAGGGGGCACGAAGGTGAAAAACTGTTTTTT. Its protein product is CASSPPRGHEGEKLFF.

The gene calls are TRBV19 and TRBJ1-4; 9 bases map to TRBD1. The CDR3 is 15 amino acids. Germline V gives CDR1 LNHDA, CDR2 SQIVND (reference sequence). Trimming removed 7 bases from V and 8 bases from J; junction bases left unmatched: 11. The CDR3 nucleotides read TGTGCCAGTACTTATGGACAGGGGAGACAGGAAAAACTGTTTTTT. Its translation is CASTYGQGRQEKLFF.

Only one count was recorded for this clone. V and J are TRBV4-1 and TRBJ1-3; no definite D call. Germline CDR1 and CDR2: MGHRA and YSYEKL. The CDR3 has 16 residues. Trimming shortened V by 4 bases and J by 4 bases, and 17 bases separated the two germline ends. The CDR3 region is CASSPWNGPGGNTIYF. The DNA for the CDR3 is TGCGCCAGCAGCCCATGGAACGGACCGGGAGGAAACACCATATATTTT.

This chain links TRBV11-2 with TRBJ2-7; perhaps TRBD2 as D (6 bases). Trimming removed 5 bases at V and 6 bases at J, with 11 bases between. Germline V gene sequence: CDR1 SGHAT, CDR2 FQNNGV. This CDR3 is 12 amino acids long. For the CDR3, the DNA is TGTGCCAGCAGCCGGACTATATCCGAGCAGTACTTC. It yields the protein CASSRTISEQYF.

The chain employs TRBV2 and TRBJ2-3, with D tentatively TRBD1 (5 bases). The CDR3 runs 14 residues. Germline-derived CDR1 and CDR2 are SNHLY and FYNNEI. V lost 2 bases and J lost 7, with 13 bases in between. CDR3 in DNA: TGTGCCAGCAGTGAAAGGCAGGGTCGGAATACGCAGTATTTT. Protein: CASSERQGRNTQYF.

The rearrangement links TRBV6-1 to TRBJ1-5, with D perhaps TRBD1 (5 bases). V lost 6 bases, J lost 6 bases, and 9 bases lay in between. This CDR3 is built from 12 residues. Germline CDR1 MNHNS, CDR2 SASEGT. CDR3 loop: CASSQGVQPQHF. In DNA form, the CDR3 reads TGTGCCAGCAGCCAAGGGGTTCAGCCCCAGCATTTT.

This clone was counted a single time. The chain links TRBV7-2 to TRBJ2-1; 9 bases line up with TRBD2. The V segment lost 5 bases and the J segment 0 bases; nucleotides outside the gene matches: 8. Germline CDR1 SGHTA, CDR2 FQGNSA. CDR3 size: 17 residues. The CDR3 region has the DNA TGTGCCAGCAGCCTTAGCGGGAGTCACCCCTCCTACAATGAGCAGTTCTTC. Translation gives CASSLSGSHPSYNEQFF.

This clone was found once. This chain connects TRBV19 to TRBJ2-5, with a tentative D call TRBD2 (5 bases). Between the trimmed V and J ends, which lost 4 bases and 7 bases, there was a span of 19 bases. This CDR3 region has 15 residues. From germline, CDR1 is LNHDA and CDR2 SQIVND (reference sequence). The CDR3 sequence: CASSTSLLSAGTQYF. The CDR3 bases are TGTGCCAGTAGTACCTCATTGCTCTCGGCGGGGACCCAGTACTTC.